The 2 T cell receptor beta chains below all came from one sample that was sequenced in a study of memory CD4+ T cells and cytomegalovirus serostatus. The sort gate was single viable CD3+CD4+CD8-CD45RO+ cells for memory CD4+ T cells. TCRdb's copy holds only in-frame clones and misses some; the assay was immunoSEQ multiplex PCR. The sample yields approximately 70,000 clones, roughly three quarters seen once. Sequenced material: memory CD4+ T cells from blood. The source is an adult in good health and CMV-seropositive.

The chain couples TRBV7-3 to TRBJ1-6, with TRBD1 matching over 9 bases. The CDR3 covers 13 residues. Looked up from germline, CDR1 is SGHTA and CDR2 is FQGTGA. V shed 9 bases and J 10 bases; nucleotides not matched to a gene: 7. CDR3 loop: CASGQGQNSPLHF. In DNA, the CDR3 is TGTGCCAGTGGACAGGGGCAAAACTCACCCCTCCACTTT. Together with reference TRBV7-3 and TRBJ1-6, the CDR3 gives the full variable domain: GAGVSQTPSNKVTEKGKYVELRCDPISGHTALYWYRQSLGQGPEFLIYFQGTGAADDSGLPNDRFFAVRPEGSVSTLKIQRTERGDSAVYLCASGQGQNSPLHFGNGTRLTVT.

The chain is built from TRBV7-9 and TRBJ2-7, with D unresolved. The germline V gene has CDR1 SEHNR and CDR2 FQNEAQ (reference sequence). Trimming took 5 bases from V and 0 from J, leaving 5 bases between them. This CDR3 spans 12 amino acids. CDR3 DNA sequence: TGTGCCAGCAGCCGGAACTCCTACGAGCAGTACTTC. Its protein is CASSRNSYEQYF.